These 14 T cell receptor beta chains came from one sample sequenced in a study of T cells after yellow fever vaccination. TCRdb ran MiXCR on the 5' RACE reads and lists one entry per CDR3 protein. The data contain about 160,000 distinct CDR3 sequences, 6% to 7.5% of them seen just once; the ten biggest clones take up about 2.5%. The sequencing here drew on CD4+ T cells sorted from PBMCs, taken about 5 days after the first yellow fever vaccination. The receptors derive from a young man who received the YFV17D yellow fever vaccine.

This clonotype was counted a few times. CDR3 coding DNA: TGTGCCAGCAGCTTTACCCAGCGGGGGGATTACGAGCAGTACTTC. Translation gives CASSFTQRGDYEQYF. The chain carries TRBV7-2 and TRBJ2-7, with 9 bases fitting TRBD2. The germline CDR1 and CDR2 sequences are SGHTA and FQGNSA. V dropped 3 bases and J dropped 4; count of bases not matched to a gene: 7. This CDR3 is 15 amino acids long.

This clonotype was seen a few times. The chain joins TRBV7-8 to TRBJ2-1, with 12 nucleotides matching TRBD2. The CDR3 spans 17 residues. The V gene end was trimmed by 5 bases and the J gene end by 8 bases; junction bases not matched to a gene: 13. The germline CDR1 and CDR2 sequences are SGHVS and FQNEAQ. CDR3 in amino acids: CASSTTSGGPRVHEQFF. CDR3 DNA: TGTGCCAGCAGCACCACTAGCGGGGGGCCAAGGGTTCATGAGCAGTTCTTC. The full variable domain, its missing parts supplied by reference TRBV7-8 and TRBJ2-1, is GAGVSQSPRYKVAKRGQDVALRCDPISGHVSLFWYQQALGQGPEFLTYFQNEAQLDKSGLPSDRFFAERPEGSVSTLKIQRTQQEDSAVYLCASSTTSGGPRVHEQFFGPGTRLTVL.

The table lists this clonotype with many counts. This sequence joins TRBV10-3 and TRBJ1-1; 11 bases are shared with TRBD1. CDR3 length equals 15 residues. The ends lost 7 bases at V and 1 base at J; junction bases unmatched: 5. The germline gives CDR1 ENHRY, CDR2 SYGVKD. The CDR3: CAIKGTGGSNTEAFF. CDR3 nucleotide sequence: TGTGCCATCAAAGGGACAGGGGGATCGAACACTGAAGCTTTCTTT.

Many counts were recorded for this clonotype. The genes are TRBV18 and TRBJ2-5; D is unclear. CDR1 is KGHSH and CDR2 is LQKENI in the germline V gene. This CDR3 spans 12 amino acids. Deletions cut 3 bases from V and 5 bases from J, with 7 bases between. The CDR3 bases are TGTGCCAGCTCACCTTTCGATGAGACCCAGTACTTC. Translated, it gives CASSPFDETQYF. The variable domain in full, with the rest retrieved from reference TRBV18 and TRBJ2-5, is NAGVMQNPRHLVRRRGQEARLRCSPMKGHSHVYWYRQLPEEGLKFMVYLQKENIIDESGMPKERFSAEFPKEGPSILRIQQVVRGDSAAYFCASSPFDETQYFGPGTRLLVL.

The chain carries TRBV6-1 and TRBJ2-2, with TRBD2 identical over 14 bases. V was pared by 4 bases and J by 0 bases, with 4 bases of the junction left unmatched. CDR3 length equals 18 residues. CDR1 is MNHNS, CDR2 SASEGT, per germline. CDR3 bases: TGTGCCAGCAGTGCCGGGACTAGCGGGGGAACGAACACCGGGGAGCTGTTTTTT. Translating it yields CASSAGTSGGTNTGELFF.

The CDR3 nucleotides read TGTGCCAGCTCTCCGGAGCGGTCCACAGATACGCAGTATTTT. It is translated as CASSPERSTDTQYF. The rearrangement joins TRBV6-1 to TRBJ2-3; tentatively, D is TRBD2 (5 bases). Germline V lookup: CDR1 MNHNS, CDR2 SASEGT. CDR3 size: 14 residues. Trimming took off 8 bases at V and 2 bases at J, with 14 bases between the two ends.

This clonotype was recorded many times. The J gene is TRBJ1-1, the V gene TRBV7-2; tentative D call: TRBD1 (5 bases). The CDR3 has 13 residues. Between the trimmed V and J ends, which lost 6 bases and 5 bases, there was a span of 13 bases. Per the germline V gene, CDR1 is SGHTA and CDR2 is FQGNSA. The chain's CDR3 is CASRQDRSTEAFF. For the CDR3, the DNA is TGTGCCAGCAGACAGGATAGGAGTACTGAAGCTTTCTTT.

This clonotype was recorded at least ten times. The V and J genes are TRBV20-1 and TRBJ1-5; TRBD1 is a possible D gene (5 bases). The CDR3 is 13 residues long. V was shortened by 4 bases and J by 7 bases, with 14 bases between the two germline ends. In germline, CDR1 is DFQATT, CDR2 SNEGSKA (reference sequence). The CDR3 DNA follows: TGCAGTGCTATAATGCCCTCAGGGCAGCCCCAGCATTTT. Residues: CSAIMPSGQPQHF.

As for this clonotype: A read error may explain this, as a much larger clone is one base away. The chain combines TRBV18 with TRBJ2-7; 8 bases fit TRBD2. V shed 8 bases and J 4 bases; nucleotides not matched to a gene: 7. The CDR3 contains 13 residues. The germline V gene encodes CDR1 KGHSH and CDR2 LQKENI. The CDR3 region has the DNA TGTGCCAGCCAAGCGGGGGTGAATTACGAGCAGTACTTC. Amino acid sequence: CASQAGVNYEQYF. Using reference TRBV18 and TRBJ2-7 for the parts outside the CDR3, the full variable domain is NAGVMQNPRHLVRRRGQEARLRCSPMKGHSHVYWYRQLPEEGLKFMVYLQKENIIDESGMPKERFSAEFPKEGPSILRIQQVVRGDSAAYFCASQAGVNYEQYFGPGTRLTVT.

This chain joins TRBV7-8 and TRBJ2-7, with D hard to call. V lost 1 base and J lost 1, with 5 bases in between. This CDR3 comprises 13 residues. From germline, CDR1 is SGHVS and CDR2 FQNEAQ. CDR3 protein: CASSLGRSYEQYV. The CDR3 DNA reads as TGTGCCAGCAGCTTAGGCCGTTCCTACGAGCAGTACGTC.

This chain uses TRBV2 with TRBJ2-5; D is ambiguous. Germline CDR1 reads SNHLY; CDR2 reads FYNNEI. Trimming left V 0 bases short and J 5 bases short, with 4 bases between. The CDR3 spans 12 residues. CDR3 protein: CASSEAWETQYF. As DNA, the CDR3 is TGTGCCAGCAGTGAAGCATGGGAGACCCAGTACTTC.

This clonotype was counted many times. V is TRBV5-6 and J is TRBJ2-7; the match to TRBD2 covers 14 bases. The J segment lost 2 bases and the V segment lost 4 bases, leaving 2 bases of the junction unmatched. This CDR3 has 15 residues. Looked up from germline, CDR1 is SGHDT and CDR2 is YYEEEE. The CDR3 nucleotides are TGTGCCAGCAGCCGACTAGCGGGGGGGACCTACGAGCAGTACTTC. As protein: CASSRLAGGTYEQYF.

This chain connects TRBV4-1 to TRBJ2-2; D call uncertain. From germline, CDR1 is MGHRA and CDR2 YSYEKL. The CDR3 sequence is 15 residues long. Trimming removed 2 bases from V and 4 bases from J, with 11 bases in between. The CDR3 nucleotides read TGCGCCAGCAGCCAACCACAGACTCTCACCGGGGAGCTGTTTTTT. Protein product: CASSQPQTLTGELFF.

This clonotype was detected many times. The J gene is TRBJ2-7, the V gene TRBV21-1; the listed D gene, TRBD2, was not tested against the DNA. TRBV21-1 is an annotated pseudogene. The CDR3 totals 13 residues. CDR3 nucleotide sequence: TGTGCCAGCAGCAAAAATGCTAGTTACGAGCAGTACGTC. Translating gives CASSKNASYEQYV.